These 18 T cell receptor beta chains share one sample of origin, sequenced in a study of T-cell memory formation after mild COVID-19. TCRdb analysed the 5' RACE reads with MiXCR anew, one entry per CDR3 protein. Altogether nearly 110,000 distinct CDR3 sequences are present, roughly 12% being singletons, with the ten largest covering around 25%. Sample: PBMCs or a T cell subset sorted from them (not recorded which). Receptors were obtained from an adult woman who had mild COVID-19 (a few samples of this study predate the infection). Cell type and time point are not known.

There are a few counts of this clonotype. The chain carries TRBV4-2 and TRBJ2-5; D call uncertain. V dropped 0 bases and J dropped 5 bases, with 22 bases sitting between them. CDR1 LGHNA and CDR2 YNFKEQ come from the germline V gene. The CDR3 is 18 amino acids. CDR3 amino acids: CASSQDTIRVTVEETQYF. CDR3 sequence (DNA): TGTGCCAGCAGCCAAGATACGATACGAGTTACGGTGGAGGAGACCCAGTACTTC.

The chain couples TRBV29-1 to TRBJ2-1, with 7 bases fitting TRBD1. Germline V CDR1 and CDR2: SQVTM, ANQGSEA. The CDR3 is 14 residues long. The ends lost 4 bases at V and 7 bases at J; junction bases unmatched: 10. As DNA, the CDR3 is TGCAGCGTTGTGAGTCGGGACAGTTTTAATGAGCAGTTCTTC. Protein product: CSVVSRDSFNEQFF.

This chain links TRBV6-5 with TRBJ2-3, with TRBD1 matching 10 bases. The V gene's germline CDR1 is MNHEY and CDR2 SVGAGI. The CDR3 covers 16 residues. With V trimmed by 2 bases and J by 2 bases, 4 bases remained unmatched. CDR3 residues: CASSYGGQGVTDTQYF. CDR3 sequence (DNA): TGTGCCAGCAGTTACGGCGGACAGGGGGTCACAGATACGCAGTATTTT.

This clonotype has a handful of counts. This sequence joins TRBV7-8 and TRBJ2-7; D uncertain. CDR3 length: 12 residues. Germline V gene data show CDR1 as SGHVS and CDR2 as FQNEAQ. V lost 5 bases, J lost 6 bases, and 11 bases lay in between. CDR3 in amino acids: CASSHLTPEQYF. CDR3 nucleotide sequence: TGTGCCAGCAGCCATCTTACCCCCGAGCAGTACTTC.

This clonotype was observed a few times. The rearrangement uses TRBV20-1 and TRBJ1-1; D is unclear. The CDR3 is 16 amino acids. Germline values: CDR1 DFQATT, CDR2 SNEGSKA (reference sequence). Deletions cut 0 bases from V and 0 bases from J, with 14 bases between. CDR3 protein: CSARDLQRALNTEAFF. The DNA for the CDR3 is TGCAGTGCTAGAGATCTCCAGAGAGCCCTGAACACTGAAGCTTTCTTT.

This clonotype was counted a few times. This chain connects TRBV5-5 to TRBJ2-5; D remains ambiguous. The V end lost 1 base, the J end lost 1 base, and 8 bases lay between the germline ends. This CDR3 spans 14 amino acids. CDR1 and CDR2 (germline): SGHKS, YYEKEE (reference sequence). CDR3 protein: CASSLSLAQETQYF. CDR3 bases: TGTGCCAGCAGCTTGTCTCTCGCCCAAGAGACCCAGTACTTC.

This clonotype was picked up a small number of times. The chain carries TRBV21-1 and TRBJ1-5; the D segment call TRBD1 is taken from the table without a DNA check. TRBV21-1 is tagged as a pseudogene. The CDR3 has 15 amino acids. In DNA, the CDR3 is TGTGCCAGCAATCGAGGTGACAGGGCGAATCAGCCCCAGCATTTT. Protein: CASNRGDRANQPQHF.

This clonotype was seen repeatedly, ten times or more. The J gene is TRBJ2-3, the V gene TRBV20-1; TRBD2 aligns across 12 bases. With 4 bases clipped from V and 2 bases from J, the junction kept 7 bases outside the gene matches. Germline V gene data show CDR1 as DFQATT and CDR2 as SNEGSKA (reference sequence). This CDR3 comprises 16 residues. For the CDR3, the DNA is TGCAGTGCTATCTCCGGACTAGCGGGACCCACAGATACGCAGTATTTT. Protein: CSAISGLAGPTDTQYF.

This rearrangement joins TRBV7-6 to TRBJ1-2; D is unclear. CDR1 SGHVS and CDR2 FNYEAQ come from the germline V gene. CDR3 size: 17 residues. Trimming pared 5 bases from V and 2 bases from J, leaving 21 bases between. The CDR3 loop reads CASSQARGSPSNYGYTF. For the CDR3, the DNA is TGTGCCAGCAGCCAGGCACGAGGCTCCCCATCCAACTATGGCTACACCTTC.

The CDR3 region is CASRSASGSVIDTQYF. The CDR3 DNA follows: TGTGCCAGCAGATCCGCTAGCGGGAGTGTGATAGATACGCAGTATTTT. This chain links TRBV6-2 or TRBV6-3 with TRBJ2-3; 10 bases agree with TRBD2. J lost 5 bases, V lost 6 bases, and 11 bases had no gene match. Looked up from germline, CDR1 is MNHEY and CDR2 is SVGEGT. The CDR3 contains 16 residues.

The table lists this clonotype with a few counts. The genes are TRBV7-8 and TRBJ2-1; 8 nucleotides align to TRBD1. Losses at the gene ends were 7 bases for V and 4 bases for J; bases not matched to a gene: 12. This CDR3 has 16 residues. CDR1 SGHVS and CDR2 FQNEAQ come from the germline V gene. This chain's CDR3 is CASTELGQGGYNEQFF. CDR3 in DNA: TGTGCCAGCACCGAACTCGGACAGGGAGGATACAATGAGCAGTTCTTC. Looking up the rest from reference TRBV7-8 and TRBJ2-1 gives the full variable domain: GAGVSQSPRYKVAKRGQDVALRCDPISGHVSLFWYQQALGQGPEFLTYFQNEAQLDKSGLPSDRFFAERPEGSVSTLKIQRTQQEDSAVYLCASTELGQGGYNEQFFGPGTRLTVL.

V is TRBV7-9 and J is TRBJ2-1; 11 bases align to TRBD2. Germline lookup yields CDR1 SEHNR and CDR2 FQNEAQ (reference sequence). The CDR3 length is 18 residues. Germline trimming cut 5 bases from V and 8 bases from J; bases unmatched to any gene: 17. CDR3 sequence (DNA): TGTGCCAGCAGCACGGACCTACCACTAGCGGGAGAATGGTATGAGCAGTTCTTC. It specifies CASSTDLPLAGEWYEQFF.

This clonotype was found a few times. The J gene is TRBJ2-1, the V gene TRBV9; D is undetermined. Trimming pared 0 bases from V and 1 base from J, leaving 2 bases between. Per the germline V gene, CDR1 is SGDLS and CDR2 is YYNGEE. The CDR3 spans 13 residues. The CDR3 sequence: CASSVESYNEQFF. CDR3 coding DNA: TGTGCCAGCAGCGTAGAATCCTACAATGAGCAGTTCTTC.

This clonotype came up many times. The J gene is TRBJ2-7, the V gene TRBV7-9; 10 positions match TRBD1. The CDR3 is made up of 15 amino acids. Looked up from germline, CDR1 is SEHNR and CDR2 is FQNEAQ (reference sequence). With V trimmed by 5 bases and J by 2 bases, 6 bases remained unmatched. CDR3 region: CASSQGTGETYEQYF. The CDR3 DNA reads TGTGCCAGCAGCCAGGGGACAGGGGAGACCTACGAGCAGTACTTC.

This clonotype has a handful of counts. The chain uses TRBV7-9 and TRBJ2-1; 7 bases line up with TRBD2. Germline CDR1 reads SEHNR; CDR2 reads FQNEAQ (reference sequence). V lost 5 bases and J lost 9; bases outside the gene matches: 7. The CDR3 totals 13 residues. CDR3 bases: TGTGCCAGCAGCCCGCCGCCTAGCGGTGAGCAGTTCTTC. It yields the protein CASSPPPSGEQFF.

The chain has TRBV13 and TRBJ2-1; 8 nucleotides match TRBD2. V shed 0 bases, J shed 7 bases, and the junction held 2 bases outside the gene matches. The CDR3 extends over 14 amino acids. Germline V CDR1 and CDR2: PRHDT, FYEKMQ (reference sequence). CDR3 coding DNA: TGTGCCAGCAGCTTAGGTCGGGGGGGAAATGAGCAGTTCTTC. Amino acids: CASSLGRGGNEQFF.

This clonotype appeared a few times. The chain recombines TRBV7-8 with TRBJ2-7; perhaps D is TRBD1 or TRBD2 (5 bases each). V was trimmed by 1 base and J by 0 bases, leaving 13 bases between them. Germline loops: CDR1 SGHVS, CDR2 FQNEAQ. The CDR3 has 16 residues. The CDR3 DNA reads TGTGCCAGCAGCTTAGTTGGGGACCATCACTCCTACGAGCAGTACTTC. The encoded protein is CASSLVGDHHSYEQYF. Looking up the rest from reference TRBV7-8 and TRBJ2-7 gives the full variable domain: GAGVSQSPRYKVAKRGQDVALRCDPISGHVSLFWYQQALGQGPEFLTYFQNEAQLDKSGLPSDRFFAERPEGSVSTLKIQRTQQEDSAVYLCASSLVGDHHSYEQYFGPGTRLTVT.

This clonotype turned up a few times. V usage is TRBV27 and J usage is TRBJ2-7; 14 nucleotides agree with TRBD2. The CDR3 is made up of 17 amino acids. V gave up 2 bases and J gave up 4 bases; unmatched junction bases: 7. The germline gives CDR1 MNHEY, CDR2 SMNVEV (reference sequence). As DNA, the CDR3 is TGTGCCAGCAGTTTACGGGGACTAGCGGGAGCCCAGTACGAGCAGTACTTC. Protein sequence: CASSLRGLAGAQYEQYF.